This T cell receptor (beta chain) emerged from a study of T cell responses to AZD1222 COVID-19 vaccine (dated by TCRdb to the early 2020s). Regarding the study in general: AZD1222 recipients given second doses at about 4 weeks or at about 12 weeks were pooled, since spike-specific TCR depth and breadth were not found to differ between the two schedules. A total of 230 to 250 trial participants underwent TCR sequencing, of whom approximately 210 received two doses of AZD1222 and around 25 received two doses of the MenACWY control vaccine. Trial participants were enrolled by age into 18-55, 56-69 and 70-plus year subgroups, with approximately 150, 30 and 60 TCR-sequenced participants respectively.

The time point label on this specimen signifies: baseline before first vaccination. Vaccinee samples came from UK trials COV001 and COV002, including a single-blind randomized controlled phase 2/3 trial of AZD1222 (ChAdOx1 nCoV-19) in healthy adults. Trial participant PBMC samples were collected at day 0 and day 28 after the second dose for TCRbeta chain sequencing. V loses 0 bases of germline sequence and J loses 0 bases, and the interval between the two ends is 13 bases. CDR1 SGHRS and CDR2 YFSETQ are derived from the germline V gene. The cysteine opens and the phenylalanine closes a CDR3 of 17 amino acids. Solely the CDR3 DNA is kept, with 51 bases framed from the first base. Summary of the overall study and its limitations: Participants were mostly white British, with more females than males. The authors suggested clonal diversity may have been underestimated. Conclusions about previously exposed vaccinees are limited, since just 5 to 7 AZD1222 recipients were seropositive for SARS-CoV-2 at baseline. In the small 56-69-year group, the increase in depth fell short of significance, most likely because of low power. Vaccine-associated CD4 TCRs spanned the whole spike protein, with dominant responses in regions 160-218 and 743-854. Spike-specific TCR breadth and depth rose significantly after two AZD1222 doses compared with day 0 and with MenACWY recipients. Because no samples from the day 14 peak response were available, repertoires could be characterized only after the peak T cell response. Reportedly, close to half of the unique spike-specific TCRs recognized epitopes lying outside the regions that are mutated in the B.1.351 and B.1.1.7 variants.

Remarks on this clone: What antigen it recognizes has not been identified. Per-base qualities were not stored, and no clone one base away is much larger.

The CDR3 regions of human TCRbeta chains were analyzed by immunosequencing. The published analysis was carried out like this. TCRs in the repertoires were matched against a reference library of SARS-CoV-2-specific TCRs that had been generated with the MIRA antigen-specificity platform. Breadth was defined as the fraction of unique TCRs that were SARS-CoV-2-associated. Depth was defined as the fraction of total T cells that were SARS-CoV-2-associated. Using the MIRA data, each spike-specific TCR was assigned both to the spike region to which the TCR was reactive and to a CD4 or CD8 class. Log10-transformed breadth and depth values were compared by one-way ANOVA with Sidak's multiple comparisons tests. TCRdb re-hosts the immuneACCESS table, in-frame sequences only. Its copies lack some clones; in the studies checked, an unresolved V gene accounts for under half of them, and the cause for the rest is not known. V and J calls and clone size are those listed in that table; D and trimming were worked out from the DNA. In this sample the table shows tens of thousands of clones, approximately 88% of which occur a single time. Around 5.8% of the sample rests with the top ten.

The rearranged chain carries TRBV5-1 and TRBJ1-3, and perhaps TRBD1 as D gene, on 6 matching bases. The sequencing used peripheral blood, collected on day 0 of AZD1222 vaccination. This receptor was taken from an adult in good health. The nucleotide sequence is given as TGCGCCAGCAGCTTGGCGGTACAGGGTGACTCTGGAAACACCATATATTTT. Its protein is CASSLAVQGDSGNTIYF.